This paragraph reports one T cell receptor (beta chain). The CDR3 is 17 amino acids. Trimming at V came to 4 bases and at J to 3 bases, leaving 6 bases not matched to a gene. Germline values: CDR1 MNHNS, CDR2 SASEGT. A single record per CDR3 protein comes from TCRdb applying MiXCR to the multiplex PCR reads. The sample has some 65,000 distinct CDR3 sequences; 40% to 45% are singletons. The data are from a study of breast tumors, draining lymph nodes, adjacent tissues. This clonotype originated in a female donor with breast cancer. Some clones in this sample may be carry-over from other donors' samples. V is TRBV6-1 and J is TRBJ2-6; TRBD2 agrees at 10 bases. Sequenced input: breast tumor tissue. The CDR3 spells CASSVLVAGGGANVLTF. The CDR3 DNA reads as TGTGCCAGCAGTGTACTCGTAGCGGGAGGTGGGGCCAACGTCCTGACTTTC.